These 9 T cell receptor beta chains came from one sample sequenced in a study of metastatic and nonmetastatic thyroid tumors. MiXCR was used by TCRdb to re-call the PCR reads. The top ten hold roughly 4% of the sample, which has 26,000 or so clones, around 16% seen once. Treatment of any kind had been given to no patient before thyroid surgery. Sequencing used blood. The receptors here all came from a female donor with papillary thyroid cancer or a benign thyroid nodule (not recorded which). Some clones in this sample may be carry-over from other donors' samples.

The sample holds many counts of this clone. The genes are TRBV28 and TRBJ1-1; 7 nucleotides match TRBD1. The CDR3 is made up of 14 amino acids. V was pared by 5 bases and J by 4 bases, with 7 bases of the junction left unmatched. Germline CDR1 MDHEN, CDR2 SYDVKM. The CDR3, as DNA: TGTGCCAGCAGTCTAAACGACAGGGTCACTGAAGCTTTCTTT. It specifies CASSLNDRVTEAFF.

Ten or more counts support this clone. The rearrangement uses TRBV7-9 and TRBJ2-1; TRBD1 aligns across 10 bases. CDR1 is SEHNR and CDR2 is FQNEAQ in the germline V gene (reference sequence). This CDR3 region has 14 residues. With 4 bases clipped from V and 9 bases from J, the junction kept 6 bases outside the gene matches. CDR3 protein: CASSSDRGVREQFF. CDR3 nucleotide sequence: TGTGCCAGCAGCTCGGACAGGGGGGTGCGTGAGCAGTTCTTC.

Turning to this clone: This may stem from a read error, because a much larger clone lies one nucleotide away. The chain combines TRBV29-1 with TRBJ1-2; D unresolved. The CDR3 sequence is 12 residues long. Germline loops: CDR1 SQVTM, CDR2 ANQGSEA. Between the trimmed V and J ends, which lost 1 base and 8 bases, there was a span of 11 bases. The CDR3 DNA follows: TGCAGCGTTGAAGGCAGGATGGGCGGCTACACCTTC. Translated: CSVEGRMGGYTF.

This clone was counted only a few times. The rearrangement uses TRBV28 and TRBJ2-7; 10 nucleotides align to TRBD2. The V gene's germline CDR1 is MDHEN and CDR2 SYDVKM. The CDR3 extends over 14 amino acids. The ends lost 3 bases at V and 2 bases at J; junction bases unmatched: 1. The CDR3 is CASSFSGRAYEQYF. The CDR3 DNA reads TGTGCCAGCAGTTTCAGCGGGAGGGCCTACGAGCAGTACTTC.

This chain links TRBV12-3 or TRBV12-4 with TRBJ2-7, with 7 nucleotides matching TRBD1. The ends lost 3 bases at V and 0 bases at J; junction bases unmatched: 2. The CDR3 sequence is 14 residues long. The CDR3 reads CASSFGTASYEQYF. The CDR3 coding sequence is TGTGCCAGCAGTTTTGGGACAGCCTCCTACGAGCAGTACTTC.

The chain couples TRBV6-2 or TRBV6-3 to TRBJ2-7; the D gene is possibly TRBD1 (5 bases). V was shortened by 3 bases and J by 0 bases, with 6 bases between the two germline ends. The CDR3 runs to 13 residues. Germline V gene lookup returns CDR1 MNHEY and CDR2 SVGEGT. The CDR3 nucleotides read TGTGCCAGCAGTTATCAGGGCTCCTACGAGCAGTACTTC. Its translation: CASSYQGSYEQYF.

This clone was seen many times. One junction end does not reproduce the germline sequence, and a read error may be involved. The V call is TRBV7-2, the J call TRBJ1-2, with 8 bases fitting TRBD1. Germline V lookup: CDR1 SGHTA, CDR2 FQGNSA. The CDR3 contains 15 residues. Here the CDR3 DNA reads TGTGCCAGCAGCCTAGCAGGGGGCGCTTACTATGGCTACACCTTC. Translating gives CASSLAGGAYYGYTF.

The genes are TRBV30 and TRBJ2-1; D is possibly TRBD2 (6 bases). CDR1 is GTSNPN, CDR2 SVGIG, per germline (reference sequence). Trimming stripped 5 bases from V and 12 bases from J, with 11 bases between. CDR3 size: 10 residues. The CDR3 region is CAWGGTAQFF. The CDR3 DNA sequence: TGTGCCTGGGGCGGGACTGCGCAGTTCTTC.

This clone was counted ten times or more. The rearrangement links TRBV10-3 to TRBJ2-2, with 9 bases identical to TRBD1. The CDR3 contains 15 residues. Germline V lookup: CDR1 ENHRY, CDR2 SYGVKD. The trim removed 10 bases at V and 4 bases at J, leaving 10 bases unmatched. The CDR3 coding sequence is TGTGCCAGCAAAACAGGGGGCGCCGGCACCGGGGAGCTGTTTTTT. It encodes CASKTGGAGTGELFF.